Below, 2 T cell receptor beta chains from the same sample are listed, as sequenced in a study of T cell repertoires and Cas9 in healthy adults. Produced via immunoSEQ multiplex PCR; TCRdb's table is partial and in-frame only. Among tens of thousands of clones listed, 85% to 95% were seen once. Sequenced input: CD4+ effector T cells (CD127+, CD25-, CD137-, CD154-) from PBMCs; culture status not recorded. Every receptor here comes from a human donor in good health.

This chain connects TRBV7-2 to TRBJ2-5, with D possibly matching TRBD1 (6 bases). The V gene lost 8 bases and the J gene lost 1 base, with 14 bases spanning the gap. The CDR3 has 14 amino acids. Germline lookup yields CDR1 SGHTA and CDR2 FQGNSA. In DNA form, the CDR3 reads TGTGCCAGCCTACCGGGACACGGCCAAGAGACCCAGTACTTC. Its translation: CASLPGHGQETQYF.

The chain links TRBV6-6 to TRBJ1-5; 10 bases line up with TRBD1. The CDR3 covers 14 residues. The V segment lost 6 bases and the J segment 5 bases; nucleotides outside the gene matches: 4. Germline V gene lookup returns CDR1 MNHNY and CDR2 SVGAGI (reference sequence). In nucleotides, the CDR3 is TGTGCCAGCAGAGCCGGGACAGGGGATCAGCCCCAGCATTTT. Translating gives CASRAGTGDQPQHF.